These 28 T cell receptor beta chains were all obtained from the same sample, sequenced in a study of Graves' ophthalmopathy and Graves' hyperthyroidism. Amplified material comprised TCR beta CDR3 regions derived from RNA transcripts. First-round RT-PCR used HTBI primers; second-round multiplex PCR followed. TCRdb redid the calling of the multiplex PCR reads with MiXCR, one entry per CDR3 protein. The sample records over a million distinct CDR3 sequences, less than 45% being singletons. The sequencing input was peripheral blood or thyroid tissue (not recorded which). These TCRs come from an adult man with Graves' hyperthyroidism.

This clonotype came up many times. The chain recombines TRBV12-3 or TRBV12-4 with TRBJ2-2; D remains unclear. Trimming took 3 bases from V and 10 from J, leaving 9 bases between them. The CDR3 has 12 residues. In DNA, the CDR3 is TGTGCCAGCAGTTTTTGGCTCGCGGAGCTGTTTTTT. It encodes CASSFWLAELFF.

This clonotype has only one observation. CDR3 amino acids: CAILDGGSGANVLTF. In nucleotides, the CDR3 is TGTGCCATCCTCGACGGGGGCTCTGGGGCCAACGTCCTGACTTTC. This rearrangement joins TRBV10-3 to TRBJ2-6; D is possibly TRBD2 (6 bases). The CDR3 runs to 15 residues. CDR1 ENHRY and CDR2 SYGVKD come from the germline V gene. Trimming removed 8 bases from V and 0 bases from J, with 11 bases in between.

The chain carries TRBV4-1 and TRBJ2-7; 7 bases agree with TRBD1. The junction had 4 bases not matched to a gene; V was cut back by 3 bases and J by 2 bases. Germline-derived CDR1 and CDR2 are MGHRA and YSYEKL. The CDR3 contains 14 residues. CDR3 amino acids: CASSQRQGPYEQYF. CDR3 bases: TGCGCCAGCAGCCAGCGACAGGGCCCCTACGAGCAGTACTTC.

The rearrangement uses TRBV27 and TRBJ2-5; D is possibly TRBD1 (6 bases). The CDR3 extends over 15 amino acids. Trimming pared 0 bases from V and 2 bases from J, leaving 10 bases between. Germline assignment: CDR1 MNHEY and CDR2 SMNVEV (reference sequence). The CDR3 sequence: CASSLSTGQQETQYF. The CDR3 DNA is TGTGCCAGCAGTTTATCGACAGGACAACAAGAGACCCAGTACTTC.

This clonotype was observed at least ten times. V is TRBV19 and J is TRBJ1-1; D is unresolved. V dropped 7 bases and J dropped 0 bases, with 12 bases sitting between them. Germline lookup yields CDR1 LNHDA and CDR2 SQIVND (reference sequence). The CDR3 has 14 residues. CDR3 region: CASKERLVNTEAFF. The CDR3 DNA reads TGTGCCAGTAAGGAACGTTTGGTGAACACTGAAGCTTTCTTT. The full variable domain, rest sourced from reference TRBV19 and TRBJ1-1, is DGGITQSPKYLFRKEGQNVTLSCEQNLNHDAMYWYRQDPGQGLRLIYYSQIVNDFQKGDIAEGYSVSREKKESFPLTVTSAQKNPTAFYLCASKERLVNTEAFFGQGTRLTVV.

The chain carries TRBV20-1 and TRBJ1-4; 7 nucleotides align to TRBD1. This CDR3 has 14 amino acids. Trimming removed 0 bases from V and 7 bases from J; junction bases left unmatched: 5. Germline values: CDR1 DFQATT, CDR2 SNEGSKA (reference sequence). The CDR3 nucleotides read TGCAGTGCTAGAGAGGCCGACAGGGCTGAAAAACTGTTTTTT. It is translated as CSAREADRAEKLFF.

Details on this clonotype: One end of the junction does not line up with germline, which may come from a read error. The chain recombines TRBV7-9 with TRBJ1-5; no clear D. Germline V CDR1 and CDR2: SEHNR, FQNEAQ (reference sequence). This CDR3 is built from 8 residues. CDR3 in amino acids: CASRGAGF. CDR3 nucleotide sequence: TGTGCCAGCAGGGGAGCCGGTTTT.

The V call is TRBV5-6, the J call TRBJ2-7, with D unresolved. The CDR3 loop spans 14 amino acids. Trimming removed 0 bases at V and 3 bases at J, with 10 bases between. In germline, CDR1 is SGHDT, CDR2 YYEEEE. In DNA form, the CDR3 reads TGTGCCAGCAGCTTGGCCGTCAAAAACTACGAGCAGTACTTC. It codes for CASSLAVKNYEQYF.

About this clonotype: Mismatch with germline at one junction end may stem from a read error. V usage is TRBV7-9 and J usage is TRBJ2-5; D possibly uses TRBD1 or TRBD2 (5 bases each). Germline V gene data show CDR1 as SEHNR and CDR2 as FQNEAQ (reference sequence). This CDR3 has 13 residues. DNA of the CDR3: TGTGCTAGCAGCTCAGCCGGGACCGGGACCCAGTACTTC. It encodes CASSSAGTGTQYF.

This clonotype was observed a handful of times. The chain is built from TRBV7-9 and TRBJ2-5, with 10 bases that match TRBD1. Germline CDR1 reads SEHNR; CDR2 reads FQNEAQ (reference sequence). Trimming took 5 bases from V and 4 from J; bases not matched to a gene: 13. The CDR3 runs 17 residues. The CDR3 spells CASSQDDGQGVIETQYF. CDR3 DNA: TGTGCCAGCAGCCAAGACGACGGACAGGGGGTGATAGAGACCCAGTACTTC.

The V call is TRBV6-2 or TRBV6-3, the J call TRBJ2-2, with D perhaps matching TRBD1 (6 bases). The CDR3 consists of 15 residues. Per germline, CDR1 MNHEY and CDR2 SVGEGT. Trimming cost V 6 bases and J 0 bases, with 11 bases left between them. The CDR3 nucleotides are TGTGCCAGCAGGACGGACAGTACGAACACCGGGGAGCTGTTTTTT. As protein: CASRTDSTNTGELFF.

J is TRBJ2-5 and V is TRBV11-2; D is perhaps TRBD1 or TRBD2 (6 bases each). Germline CDR1 reads SGHAT; CDR2 reads FQNNGV. The CDR3 sequence is 15 residues long. With 5 bases removed from V and 3 bases from J, the gap between germline ends came to 16 bases. The CDR3 spells CASSLGGQRKETQYF. CDR3 nucleotide sequence: TGTGCCAGCAGCCTGGGAGGACAGAGGAAAGAGACCCAGTACTTC. The complete variable domain, with remaining parts taken from reference TRBV11-2 and TRBJ2-5, reads EAGVAQSPRYKIIEKRQSVAFWCNPISGHATLYWYQQILGQGPKLLIQFQNNGVVDDSQLPKDRFSAERLKGVDSTLKIQPAKLEDSAVYLCASSLGGQRKETQYFGPGTRLLVL.

The rearrangement uses TRBV20-1 and TRBJ2-5; possible D gene TRBD2, 6 bases. The germline V and J ends were trimmed by 1 base and 2 bases, with 17 bases remaining between them. The CDR3 has 16 amino acids. CDR1 DFQATT and CDR2 SNEGSKA come from the germline V gene (reference sequence). The CDR3 DNA is TGCAGTGCTAGAGTTCTCCTACTAGCAGTACAAGAGACCCAGTACTTC. Amino acids: CSARVLLLAVQETQYF.

The chain uses TRBV7-9 and TRBJ2-7; TRBD1 matches at 7 bases. Germline V gene data show CDR1 as SEHNR and CDR2 as FQNEAQ (reference sequence). V was pared by 5 bases and J by 2 bases, with 18 bases of the junction left unmatched. The CDR3 extends over 18 amino acids. The CDR3, as DNA: TGTGCCAGCAGCGTTGAAGGCGACAGGGCAGGGGGTGCCTACGAGCAGTACTTC. It encodes CASSVEGDRAGGAYEQYF.

This clonotype was seen at least ten times. The chain combines TRBV6-6 with TRBJ1-4; TRBD1 matches at 7 bases. The V gene end was trimmed by 6 bases and the J gene end by 11 bases; junction bases not matched to a gene: 6. CDR3 length: 12 amino acids. In germline, CDR1 is MNHNY, CDR2 SVGAGI (reference sequence). The DNA of the CDR3 is TGTGCCAGCAGCCAAGACAGGGTGAAACTGTTTTTT. It encodes CASSQDRVKLFF.

This chain links TRBV29-1 with TRBJ1-4; D uncertain. V was trimmed by 4 bases and J by 6 bases, leaving 12 bases between them. Germline V lookup: CDR1 SQVTM, CDR2 ANQGSEA. This CDR3 is built from 13 residues. CDR3 in amino acids: CSVANNYHEKLFF. As DNA, the CDR3 is TGCAGCGTTGCTAACAATTACCATGAAAAACTGTTTTTT.

This clonotype has ten or more counts. V usage is TRBV9 and J usage is TRBJ1-2, with D tentatively TRBD1 (5 bases). V shed 1 base and J shed 2 bases, with 9 bases lying between them. Germline assignment: CDR1 SGDLS and CDR2 YYNGEE. The CDR3 consists of 14 residues. CDR3 protein: CASSVSNRNYGYTF. CDR3 DNA sequence: TGTGCCAGCAGCGTATCCAACAGGAACTATGGCTACACCTTC.

The CDR3 nucleotides are TGTGCCAGTAGTATGGGTGTGGTCACGGACAGTGAAGCTTTCTTT. Translated, it gives CASSMGVVTDSEAFF. This chain uses TRBV19 with TRBJ1-1, with a weak D call TRBD1 (6 bases). This CDR3 has 15 amino acids. Germline CDR1 is LNHDA and CDR2 is SQIVND (reference sequence). Trimming took off 3 bases at V and 7 bases at J, with 18 bases between the two ends.

This clonotype was recorded at least ten times. The CDR3 sequence is CSARDMRFNEKLFF. As DNA, the CDR3 is TGCAGTGCTAGAGATATGCGGTTCAACGAAAAACTGTTTTTT. The rearrangement uses TRBV20-1 and TRBJ1-4; D remains ambiguous. The CDR3 runs 14 residues. Germline lookup yields CDR1 DFQATT and CDR2 SNEGSKA (reference sequence). V was clipped by 0 bases and J by 8 bases, with 13 bases between them.

The V and J genes are TRBV12-3 or TRBV12-4 and TRBJ2-5; D call uncertain. The CDR3 has 14 residues. Trimming cost V 3 bases and J 2 bases, with 10 bases left between them. CDR3 protein: CASSFVFSQETQYF. In DNA, the CDR3 is TGTGCCAGCAGTTTTGTTTTCTCACAAGAGACCCAGTACTTC.

As concerns this clonotype: A read error is possible here, since a much larger clone lies one base away. The V and J genes are TRBV29-1 and TRBJ1-1; D is uncertain. CDR3 length: 13 residues. CDR1 and CDR2 (germline): SQVTM, ANQGSEA. V was trimmed by 4 bases and J by 1 base, leaving 10 bases between them. DNA of the CDR3: TGCAGCGTTGCGGGCCTTCAGAACACTGAAGCTTTCTTT. Encoded protein: CSVAGLQNTEAFF.

The CDR3 protein is CSAGTEDSYEQYF. CDR3 sequence (DNA): TGCAGTGCGGGGACGGAGGATTCCTACGAGCAGTACTTC. The chain carries TRBV20-1 and TRBJ2-7; TRBD1 or TRBD2 may be the D gene (5 bases each). Looked up from germline, CDR1 is DFQATT and CDR2 is SNEGSKA (reference sequence). The CDR3 runs 13 residues. The V end lost 6 bases, the J end lost 1 base, and 13 bases lay between the germline ends.

This sequence joins TRBV7-9 and TRBJ1-4; the D is unclear. The DNA end lines up better with TRBJ1-3; the J call may be wrong. The CDR3 consists of 16 residues. Germline V gene sequence: CDR1 SEHNR, CDR2 FQNEAQ (reference sequence). In DNA, the CDR3 is TGTGCCAGCAGCGTATCCATGGGCGGCGCTGGAAACACCATATATTTT. As protein: CASSVSMGGAGNTIYF.

V and J are TRBV7-3 and TRBJ1-2; 8 nucleotides line up with TRBD1. The CDR3 runs to 14 residues. The trim removed 5 bases at V and 7 bases at J, leaving 9 bases unmatched. Germline CDR1 reads SGHTA; CDR2 reads FQGTGA. CDR3 sequence reads: CASSQGAGGLGYTF. The CDR3 DNA follows: TGTGCCAGCAGCCAAGGGGCAGGGGGCCTTGGCTACACCTTC.

J is TRBJ2-7 and V is TRBV10-3; D unresolved. V was pared by 4 bases and J by 4 bases, with 20 bases between. CDR3 length equals 16 residues. Germline values: CDR1 ENHRY, CDR2 SYGVKD. DNA for the CDR3: TGTGCCATCAGTGCTAGAGTCCCAACTAACTTGTACGAGCAGTACTTC. Translation gives CAISARVPTNLYEQYF.

This clonotype was picked up a small number of times. The V gene is TRBV9, the J gene TRBJ1-2, with D possibly being TRBD1 (5 bases). The CDR3 contains 16 residues. The germline V gene has CDR1 SGDLS and CDR2 YYNGEE. Trimming removed 2 bases from V and 4 bases from J, with 18 bases in between. The CDR3 DNA is TGTGCCAGCAGCGTTGGTACGGCGAGGGGCTCCTATGGCTACACCTTC. Its translation is CASSVGTARGSYGYTF.

The chain links TRBV19 to TRBJ1-2; D ambiguous. The CDR3 extends over 12 amino acids. Trimming removed 11 bases at V and 3 bases at J, with 13 bases between. The germline V gene encodes CDR1 LNHDA and CDR2 SQIVND (reference sequence). The DNA of the CDR3 is TGTGCCCGGGGAGGTCCATACTATGGCTACACCTTC. Translation gives CARGGPYYGYTF.

The rearrangement links TRBV7-8 to TRBJ2-2; 11 bases are shared with TRBD2. The J segment lost 1 base and the V segment lost 6 bases, leaving 4 bases of the junction unmatched. In germline, CDR1 is SGHVS, CDR2 FQNEAQ. The CDR3 is 16 amino acids. The CDR3 protein is CASSTLAGGNTGELFF. Written as DNA, the CDR3 is TGTGCCAGCAGTACCCTAGCGGGAGGGAACACCGGGGAGCTGTTTTTT.